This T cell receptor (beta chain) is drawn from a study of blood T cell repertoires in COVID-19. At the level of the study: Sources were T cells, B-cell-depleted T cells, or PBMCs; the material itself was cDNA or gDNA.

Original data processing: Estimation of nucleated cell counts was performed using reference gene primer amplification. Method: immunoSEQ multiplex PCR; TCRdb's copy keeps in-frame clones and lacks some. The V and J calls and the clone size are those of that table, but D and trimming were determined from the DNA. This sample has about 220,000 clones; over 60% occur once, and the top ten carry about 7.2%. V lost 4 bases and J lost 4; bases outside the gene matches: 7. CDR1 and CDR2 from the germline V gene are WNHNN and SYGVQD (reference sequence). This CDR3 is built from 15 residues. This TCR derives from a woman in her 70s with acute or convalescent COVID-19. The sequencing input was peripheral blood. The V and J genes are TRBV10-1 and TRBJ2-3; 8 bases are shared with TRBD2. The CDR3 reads CASSASGGRADTQYF. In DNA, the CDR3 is TGCGCCAGCAGTGCAAGCGGGGGCCGGGCAGATACGCAGTATTTT.